This T cell receptor (beta chain) was retrieved from a study of cytomegalovirus exposure and HLA in healthy donors. This PCR relied on a set of 60 Vbeta primers and 13 Jbeta primers. TCRdb's table, derived via immunoSEQ multiplex PCR, lists solely in-frame clones and lacks some. The sample table sets out about 41,000 clones. CDR1 MNHNS and CDR2 SASEGT come from the germline V gene. The CDR3 is 14 amino acids. Trimming cost V 7 bases and J 0 bases; bases outside gene matches: 4. This TCR came from a man aged 30 to 39 in good health and CMV-seronegative. The sample comprised PBMCs. The rearrangement uses TRBV6-1 and TRBJ2-3, with TRBD2 matching 7 bases. The CDR3 spells CASMRLASTDTQYF. The DNA for the CDR3 is TGTGCCAGCATGAGACTAGCAAGCACAGATACGCAGTATTTT.